Listed below are T cell receptor beta chains from one sample, sequenced in a study of cytomegalovirus exposure and HLA in healthy donors. Clones were sequenced by immunoSEQ multiplex PCR, and TCRdb holds only the in-frame ones, with some missing. Of about 190,000 clones in the sample, 70% to 75% were seen once. Material: PBMCs. The receptors derive from a man under 40 in good health and CMV-seropositive. Each CDR3 is given with its conserved first and last residue. Each record gives: D gene, clone size, V gene, J gene, CDR3 DNA, CDR3 protein. D genes are given only for firm matches. Only some rows state a clone size, as once, few, many or a class for expanded clones.

d_call: NA; clone_size: many; v_call: TRBV25-1; j_call: TRBJ2-4; cdr3_nt: TGTGCCAGCAGTGAAACCCCAGGACGGAGGACAGCCAAAAACATTCAGTACTTC; cdr3_aa: CASSETPGRRTAKNIQYF
d_call: TRBD1; clone_size: NA; v_call: TRBV19; j_call: TRBJ1-5; cdr3_nt: TGTGCCAGTAGTATAGGTTGGACAGGGGGCTTGGGCAATCAGCCCCAGCATTTT; cdr3_aa: CASSIGWTGGLGNQPQHF
d_call: TRBD1; clone_size: NA; v_call: TRBV28; j_call: TRBJ2-7; cdr3_nt: TGTGCCAGCAGTCCTACAGGGGGCGCAGTCTACGAGCAGTACTTC; cdr3_aa: CASSPTGGAVYEQYF
d_call: TRBD1; clone_size: NA; v_call: TRBV7-2; j_call: TRBJ2-5; cdr3_nt: TGTGCCAGCAGCCAGGGACAGGGGGTACAAGAGACCCAGTACTTC; cdr3_aa: CASSQGQGVQETQYF
d_call: TRBD2; clone_size: NA; v_call: TRBV9; j_call: TRBJ2-7; cdr3_nt: TGTGCCAGCAGCGGTGGACTAGCGGGGGGCGGGTCCTACGAGCAGTACTTC; cdr3_aa: CASSGGLAGGGSYEQYF
d_call: TRBD1; clone_size: NA; v_call: TRBV6-4; j_call: TRBJ1-2; cdr3_nt: TGTGCCAGCAGTGACGTCGGGACAGGAGGCTACACCTTC; cdr3_aa: CASSDVGTGGYTF
d_call: TRBD1; clone_size: NA; v_call: TRBV28; j_call: TRBJ1-2; cdr3_nt: TGTGCCAGCAGTTCCGGGACAGGGTATTTCGGTGGCTACACCTTC; cdr3_aa: CASSSGTGYFGGYTF
d_call: NA; clone_size: NA; v_call: TRBV15; j_call: TRBJ2-7; cdr3_nt: TGTGCCACCAGCAGAGATTTCGGGAGTGGTTACGAGCAGTACTTC; cdr3_aa: CATSRDFGSGYEQYF
d_call: NA; clone_size: NA; v_call: TRBV5-1; j_call: TRBJ2-5; cdr3_nt: TGCGCCAGCAGCTTGGCCGGGGTGGAGACCCAGTACTTC; cdr3_aa: CASSLAGVETQYF
d_call: NA; clone_size: once; v_call: TRBV11-3; j_call: TRBJ1-2; cdr3_nt: TGTGCCAGCAGCTCCAGGGGTGGCTATGGCTACACCTTC; cdr3_aa: CASSSRGGYGYTF
d_call: NA; clone_size: NA; v_call: TRBV5-4; j_call: TRBJ2-1; cdr3_nt: TGTGCCAGCAGCTTGGCCGGGTCAGTTGCCACCTACAATGAGCAGTTCTTC; cdr3_aa: CASSLAGSVATYNEQFF
d_call: TRBD2; clone_size: NA; v_call: TRBV5-4; j_call: TRBJ2-3; cdr3_nt: TGTGCCAGCAGCTTCCCGGGACTAGATCCAGATACGCAGTATTTT; cdr3_aa: CASSFPGLDPDTQYF
d_call: NA; clone_size: NA; v_call: TRBV11-3; j_call: TRBJ2-1; cdr3_nt: TGTGCCAGCAGCTCGAGCCGAAACAGTTACGAGCAGTTCTTC; cdr3_aa: CASSSSRNSYEQFF
d_call: NA; clone_size: NA; v_call: TRBV7-2; j_call: TRBJ1-1; cdr3_nt: TGTGCCAGCAGCTTACAGGGTGATACTGAAGCTTTCTTT; cdr3_aa: CASSLQGDTEAFF
d_call: TRBD2; clone_size: NA; v_call: TRBV27; j_call: TRBJ2-7; cdr3_nt: TGTGCCAGCAGTTTGCGGGCGGGGGGCCCTTACGAGCAGTACTTC; cdr3_aa: CASSLRAGGPYEQYF
d_call: NA; clone_size: NA; v_call: TRBV6-1; j_call: TRBJ1-3; cdr3_nt: TGTGCCAGCATAGTCAGAGGTTCGGGAAACACCATATATTTT; cdr3_aa: CASIVRGSGNTIYF
d_call: TRBD2; clone_size: NA; v_call: TRBV30; j_call: TRBJ2-7; cdr3_nt: TGTGCCTGGAGCCTTGGGACTAGCAGATCCTACGAGCAGTACTTC; cdr3_aa: CAWSLGTSRSYEQYF
d_call: NA; clone_size: NA; v_call: TRBV30; j_call: TRBJ1-2; cdr3_nt: TGTGCCTGGAGGCCCCTAGCGGGAAATAACTATGGCTACACCTTC; cdr3_aa: CAWRPLAGNNYGYTF
d_call: NA; clone_size: NA; v_call: TRBV6-5; j_call: TRBJ1-6; cdr3_nt: TGTGCCAGCAGTTATTCCTGGGGGGAAAATTCACCCCTCCACTTT; cdr3_aa: CASSYSWGENSPLHF
d_call: NA; clone_size: NA; v_call: TRBV7-9; j_call: TRBJ2-7; cdr3_nt: TGTGCCAGCAGCTCACCCCGGGGAGCGTCGGCAAGCTACGAGCAGTACTTC; cdr3_aa: CASSSPRGASASYEQYF
d_call: NA; clone_size: NA; v_call: TRBV5-1; j_call: TRBJ1-1; cdr3_nt: TGCGCCAGCAGCAGGACGTTGGGGGCTGACACTGAAGCTTTCTTT; cdr3_aa: CASSRTLGADTEAFF
d_call: NA; clone_size: few; v_call: TRBV5-1; j_call: TRBJ1-4; cdr3_nt: TGCGCCAGCAGCTTGGCTGGGGGGGTTAATGAAAAACTGTTTTTT; cdr3_aa: CASSLAGGVNEKLFF
d_call: TRBD2; clone_size: NA; v_call: TRBV7-3; j_call: TRBJ2-3; cdr3_nt: TGTGCCAGCAGCTTAATGACGGGGGGTTGGTCCACAGATACGCAGTATTTT; cdr3_aa: CASSLMTGGWSTDTQYF
d_call: TRBD1; clone_size: NA; v_call: TRBV29-1; j_call: TRBJ1-1; cdr3_nt: TGCAGCGTCGATAAAGGACAGGGGGCCACTGAAGCTTTCTTT; cdr3_aa: CSVDKGQGATEAFF
d_call: TRBD2; clone_size: NA; v_call: TRBV6-5; j_call: TRBJ2-1; cdr3_nt: TGTGCCAGCAGCCCTTTGGGCGGGAGGGCGACTGAGCAGTTCTTC; cdr3_aa: CASSPLGGRATEQFF
d_call: NA; clone_size: few; v_call: TRBV18; j_call: TRBJ2-1; cdr3_nt: TGTGCCAGCTCACCATTGGCGGCCCTAGGGGTCAATGAGCAGTTCTTC; cdr3_aa: CASSPLAALGVNEQFF
d_call: TRBD2; clone_size: few; v_call: TRBV19; j_call: TRBJ2-4; cdr3_nt: TGTGCCAGTACCCAATTGGGGAGGGACGGGAACATTCAGTACTTC; cdr3_aa: CASTQLGRDGNIQYF